This TCR beta chain was observed in a study of CD8 T cells in ankylosing spondylitis. Overall study results and limits: Disease-linked clones were reportedly significantly enriched in matched ankylosing spondylitis synovial fluid. CD8+ by phenotype, disease-linked clones were relatively rare in peripheral blood.

TCRdb re-analysed the 5' RACE reads in MiXCR, keeping a single row per CDR3 protein. The repertoire includes 250,000 to 300,000 distinct CDR3 sequences, roughly 20% of them detected once, and roughly 8.3% sits in the top ten. With regard to this clonotype: No antigen is known for it.

This CDR3 spans 15 amino acids. V lost 5 bases, J lost 1 base, and 12 bases lay in between. The chain combines TRBV12-3 or TRBV12-4 with TRBJ2-1; weak D call: TRBD2 (5 bases). This TCR derives from a male donor with ankylosing spondylitis or in good health (not recorded which). The sample comprised blood, either unsorted or a sorted T cell fraction (not recorded which). The CDR3 bases are TGTGCCAGCAGTCCCCGAGGGCGGTCCTACAATGAGCAGTTCTTC. It specifies CASSPRGRSYNEQFF.